This passage covers 7 T cell receptor beta chains from one sample sequenced in a study of glioma-infiltrating T cells. Amplification of TCR alpha and beta CDR3 regions from RNA used iRepertoire nested multiplex PCR. TCRdb ran MiXCR on the multiplex PCR reads and lists one entry per CDR3 protein. The sample has a few hundred thousand distinct CDR3 sequences, roughly two fifths seen once. The sample comprised glioma tissue, nonneoplastic brain tissue, or PBMCs (not recorded which). Source of these receptors: a human donor with low-grade glioma or glioblastoma, undergoing nonglioma brain surgery, or in good health (not recorded which).

With respect to this clonotype: A much larger clone differs from this one at a single base, so this may be a read error. This chain links TRBV6-6 with TRBJ2-7, with a weak D call TRBD2 (6 bases). The CDR3 runs 14 residues. Looked up from germline, CDR1 is MNHNY and CDR2 is SVGAGI (reference sequence). V was pared by 10 bases and J by 7 bases, with 23 bases between. The CDR3 reads CATDRDFAWNEQYF. CDR3 DNA sequence: TGTGCCACCGACCGGGACTTCGCCTGGAATGAGCAGTACTTC.

This chain joins TRBV28 and TRBJ2-5; 9 bases align to TRBD1. This CDR3 contains 15 residues. CDR1 and CDR2 from the germline V gene are MDHEN and SYDVKM. Unmatched junction bases numbered 14, after V lost 6 bases and J lost 9 bases. This CDR3 reads CASRTTRDRERAQYF. DNA of the CDR3: TGTGCCAGCAGAACGACCCGGGACAGGGAAAGGGCCCAGTACTTC.

This chain joins TRBV6-6 and TRBJ1-5; possibly TRBD1 for D (6 bases). Trimming took off 6 bases at V and 12 bases at J, with 24 bases between the two ends. CDR1 is MNHNY, CDR2 SVGAGI, per germline (reference sequence). The CDR3 sequence is 15 residues long. CDR3 sequence: CASSQGGGRAGHQHF. The DNA for the CDR3 is TGTGCCAGCAGCCAAGGGGGGGGCCGAGCGGGACACCAGCATTTT.

This chain joins TRBV4-2 and TRBJ1-1; weak D call: TRBD1 (5 bases). The CDR3 runs 14 residues. Germline lookup yields CDR1 LGHNA and CDR2 YNFKEQ. V lost 0 bases and J 8 bases, leaving 13 bases between the germline ends. DNA of the CDR3: TGTGCCAGCAGCCAAGATGGTACCGGGACCGAAGCTTTCTTT. Residues: CASSQDGTGTEAFF.

CDR3 loop: CASNRDTDYNEQFF. CDR3 coding DNA: TGTGCCAGCAATCGGGACACCGACTACAATGAGCAGTTCTTC. The genes are TRBV6-1 and TRBJ2-1; maybe TRBD1 (6 bases). Germline CDR1 and CDR2: MNHNS and SASEGT. The CDR3 is made up of 14 amino acids. The V end was cut by 7 bases, the J end by 3 bases, with 13 bases between.

This clonotype showed up just a few times. The chain recombines TRBV5-1 with TRBJ1-1, with TRBD1 identical over 7 bases. Germline CDR1 SGHRS, CDR2 YFSETQ. The trim removed 4 bases at V and 4 bases at J, leaving 4 bases unmatched. The CDR3 totals 13 residues. In DNA form, the CDR3 reads TGCGCCAGCAGCGCGACAGGGCTCACTGAAGCTTTCTTT. This encodes CASSATGLTEAFF.

This clonotype was recorded many times. The rearrangement joins TRBV27 to TRBJ2-3; 7 nucleotides agree with TRBD2. Trimming removed 4 bases from V and 0 bases from J; junction bases left unmatched: 4. The CDR3 has 15 amino acids. Germline V gene data show CDR1 as MNHEY and CDR2 as SMNVEV (reference sequence). The CDR3 DNA sequence: TGTGCCAGCAGTTCCCCTAGCGGAAGCACAGATACGCAGTATTTT. Its translation: CASSSPSGSTDTQYF.